Listed below are T cell receptor beta chains from one sample, sequenced in a study of blood T cell repertoires in COVID-19. This table comes from immunoSEQ multiplex PCR, and its TCRdb copy is limited to in-frame clones, with some not included. The sample lists around 200,000 clones, about 80% occurring once. Material for sequencing was peripheral blood. The receptors were sampled from a human donor in a cohort sampled during active COVID-19. Each CDR3 is given with its conserved first and last residue. Fields, in order: V gene, CDR3 protein.

TRBV27	CASSSGRVYTNTEAFF
TRBV11-2	CASSLYAVAFSGANVLTF
TRBV2	CASSERPGTGDLFSGANVLTF
TRBV19	CASSNGQGEISYEQYF
TRBV19	CATGTGYYGYTF
TRBV6-1	CASSESSGGSEQYF
TRBV7-9	CASSSGRLSSYEQYF
TRBV19	CASSIDREGSQPQHF
TRBV7-2	CASSSETGMNTEAFF
TRBV7-6	CASSLGPRRTSGNTIYF
TRBV19	CASTAPGASNQPQHF
TRBV9	CASSPTSQFTEAFF
TRBV6-5	CASKGFGQSNEKLFF
TRBV24-1	CATSDLEIMNTEAFF
TRBV2	CASSALRHPKKDYGYTF
TRBV4-1	CASSLEGQGATGYTF
TRBV27	CASSSLATLNTEAFF